Here is one T cell receptor beta chain with its context. The data are from a study of regulatory T cells in long-lasting Graves disease. iRepertoire HTBI primers and Arm-PCR of CDR3 regions built TCR beta libraries. Using its own MiXCR run on the multiplex PCR reads, TCRdb lists one record per CDR3 protein. This table holds roughly 560,000 distinct CDR3 sequences, approximately 12% found once. Described time point: newly diagnosed GD, antithyroid drugs for less than 3 months. RNA isolated from PBMCs was used to make the TCR library. In this cohort, patients came from an endocrinology department located in Xi'an, China. Staff drew about 8.9 milliliters of peripheral blood into EDTA tubes. These sequences were also reported in another study, on T cells in Graves' hyperthyroidism and ophthalmopathy.

The sequencing used peripheral blood mononuclear cells (PBMCs), collected at new diagnosis, from a patient treated with antithyroid drugs. The TCR sequence derives from a woman between 25 and 40 years old with Graves disease.

The CDR3 sequence is CASSPQLAGVVYEQYF. The CDR3 region has the DNA TGCGCCAGCAGCCCTCAACTAGCGGGAGTAGTGTACGAGCAGTACTTC. J is TRBJ2-7 and V is TRBV5-1; 11 nucleotides align to TRBD2. Germline-derived CDR1 and CDR2 are SGHRS and YFSETQ. V was clipped by 4 bases and J by 4 bases; unmatched bases: 10. This CDR3 has 16 residues.